The 14 T cell receptor beta chains reported below all come from one sample, sequenced in a study of T cells after yellow fever vaccination (dated by TCRdb to between 2019 and 2020). The receptor library was made with 5' RACE. Sequenced on an Illumina HiSeq 2500. In TCRdb, the public reads were trimmed at Q25 with fastp and aligned with MiXCR, with productive beta chains retained. Entries are consolidated by CDR3 protein sequence, retaining the most common genes and DNA. This sample lists 550,000 to 750,000 distinct CDR3 sequences; about 14% were detected once. Clones ranked in the top ten supply 11% to 15% of the sample. The treatment or condition label for this specimen denotes: live attenuated yellow fever vaccine strain. The specimen was PBMCs, collected on the day of the yellow fever booster vaccination. The source is a man younger than 45 who received the YFV17D yellow fever vaccine.

The J gene is TRBJ2-2, the V gene TRBV4-3; 7 nucleotides line up with TRBD2. Germline V gene lookup returns CDR1 LGHNA and CDR2 YSLEER. This CDR3 has 14 residues. After removal of 1 base from V and 7 bases from J, the junction contained 3 bases not matched to a gene. The CDR3 nucleotides read TGCGCCAGCAGCCAAGGGGAGGGCTTCGGGGAGCTGTTTTTT. Amino acids: CASSQGEGFGELFF.

This clonotype was seen more than once but under ten times. This sequence joins TRBV9 and TRBJ2-3, with TRBD2 matching 11 bases. CDR3 length: 16 residues. Germline CDR1 and CDR2: SGDLS and YYNGEE. After removal of 3 bases from V and 3 bases from J, the junction contained 6 bases not matched to a gene. The CDR3 reads CASSEYSGRGTDTQYF. The CDR3 DNA follows: TGTGCCAGCAGCGAGTATAGCGGGAGGGGAACAGATACGCAGTATTTT.

This chain connects TRBV7-2 to TRBJ2-1; maybe TRBD2 (5 bases). Germline V gene data show CDR1 as SGHTA and CDR2 as FQGNSA. This CDR3 comprises 12 residues. V was shortened by 3 bases and J by 10 bases, with 10 bases between the two germline ends. The CDR3 here is CASSFIQREQFF. DNA for the CDR3: TGTGCCAGCAGCTTCATCCAGCGGGAGCAGTTCTTC.

V is TRBV20-1 and J is TRBJ2-7; 9 bases map to TRBD2. Trimming cost V 1 base and J 9 bases; bases outside gene matches: 13. CDR1 is DFQATT and CDR2 is SNEGSKA in the germline V gene (reference sequence). This CDR3 comprises 15 residues. The CDR3 nucleotides read TGCAGTGCTAGAGTCCAAGCGGGAGGTCCGTCGGGGCAGTACTTC. Residues: CSARVQAGGPSGQYF.

V usage is TRBV10-2 and J usage is TRBJ2-7, with no clear D. Germline values: CDR1 WSHSY, CDR2 SAAADI. This CDR3 spans 12 amino acids. Trimming left V 6 bases short and J 3 bases short, with 9 bases between. As DNA, the CDR3 is TGCGCCAGCAGCCAAAACTACTACGAGCAGTACTTC. Amino acid sequence: CASSQNYYEQYF.

The sample holds many counts of this clonotype. The rearrangement uses TRBV19 and TRBJ1-1; 7 bases match TRBD1. The CDR3 contains 14 residues. The germline V gene encodes CDR1 LNHDA and CDR2 SQIVND (reference sequence). The ends lost 10 bases at V and 5 bases at J; junction bases unmatched: 13. The CDR3, as DNA: TGTGCCACCATCCCGGGACAGCATTCAACTGAAGCTTTCTTT. Translated, it gives CATIPGQHSTEAFF.

This clonotype was counted only a few times. This rearrangement joins TRBV5-1 to TRBJ2-2; D is uncertain. Germline V gene lookup returns CDR1 SGHRS and CDR2 YFSETQ. V lost 3 bases and J lost 0, with 12 bases in between. CDR3 length: 16 amino acids. The CDR3 nucleotides read TGCGCCAGCAGCTCATCGGCCACTCCGAACACCGGGGAGCTGTTTTTT. The encoded protein is CASSSSATPNTGELFF.

The rearrangement joins TRBV7-3 to TRBJ2-3, with 10 bases lining up with TRBD2. Trimming at V came to 5 bases and at J to 2 bases, leaving 4 bases not matched to a gene. CDR1 SGHTA and CDR2 FQGTGA come from the germline V gene. The CDR3 has 15 residues. This CDR3 reads CASSNGLAVTDTQYF. CDR3 in DNA: TGTGCCAGCAGCAACGGACTAGCGGTCACAGATACGCAGTATTTT.

This clonotype has only a few counts. The J gene is TRBJ1-4, the V gene TRBV30; D is unresolved. The germline CDR1 and CDR2 sequences are GTSNPN and SVGIG (reference sequence). The CDR3 loop spans 12 amino acids. Trimming took off 1 base at V and 8 bases at J, with 8 bases between the two ends. In DNA form, the CDR3 reads TGTGCCTGGAGTGGGGTTAGGGAAAAACTGTTTTTT. Translating gives CAWSGVREKLFF.

This rearrangement joins TRBV30 to TRBJ2-2; no clear D. Germline V gene data show CDR1 as GTSNPN and CDR2 as SVGIG (reference sequence). Trimming left V 0 bases short and J 3 bases short, with 14 bases between. The CDR3 sequence is 16 residues long. The CDR3 region has the DNA TGTGCCTGGAGTGTCAGCCTCTCCTCGGACACCGGGGAGCTGTTTTTT. Protein: CAWSVSLSSDTGELFF.

This clonotype was observed many times. The rearrangement links TRBV29-1 to TRBJ2-5; D ambiguous. This CDR3 spans 10 amino acids. The V gene's germline CDR1 is SQVTM and CDR2 ANQGSEA. V lost 6 bases and J lost 3, with 5 bases in between. As DNA, the CDR3 is TGCAGCGTCAGAAAAGAGACCCAGTACTTC. Its translation is CSVRKETQYF.

This clonotype was counted a few times. The J gene is TRBJ2-7, the V gene TRBV4-3, with 12 bases aligning to TRBD2. The CDR3 runs to 16 residues. The V segment lost 0 bases and the J segment 4 bases; nucleotides outside the gene matches: 4. Germline V gene sequence: CDR1 LGHNA, CDR2 YSLEER. CDR3 protein: CASSQESGLAGYEQYF. The CDR3 DNA is TGCGCCAGCAGCCAAGAGAGCGGACTAGCGGGATACGAGCAGTACTTC.

The CDR3 sequence: CSAIDSLTQYF. Here the CDR3 DNA reads TGCAGTGCTATCGATAGCCTCACGCAGTATTTT. This chain uses TRBV20-1 with TRBJ2-3; no firm D call. V was pared by 4 bases and J by 9 bases, with 11 bases between. CDR3 length equals 11 residues. The germline CDR1 and CDR2 sequences are DFQATT and SNEGSKA (reference sequence).

The chain carries TRBV5-1 and TRBJ1-2; weak D call: TRBD1 (6 bases). CDR1 and CDR2 from the germline V gene are SGHRS and YFSETQ. This CDR3 has 16 amino acids. V lost 0 bases and J 4 bases, leaving 16 bases between the germline ends. The chain's CDR3 is CASSLGDNIRGYGYTF. DNA of the CDR3: TGCGCCAGCAGCTTGGGAGACAACATCAGGGGCTATGGCTACACCTTC.